The 24 T cell receptor beta chains presented below share a single source sample, sequenced in a study of early T cells in non-severe SARS-CoV-2 infection. TCRdb analysed the 5' RACE reads with MiXCR anew, one entry per CDR3 protein. The sample lists 63,000 or so distinct CDR3 sequences; more than 9.5% were seen once. Sequences were derived from whole blood, sampled at baseline. The receptors come from an adult who was a healthcare worker with PCR-confirmed SARS-CoV-2 infection or an uninfected control (not recorded which).

This clonotype was counted between two and nine times. V gene TRBV7-8 combines with J gene TRBJ2-5, with a tentative D call TRBD1 (6 bases). V dropped 5 bases and J dropped 5 bases, with 9 bases sitting between them. Germline CDR1 is SGHVS and CDR2 is FQNEAQ. The CDR3 is 12 amino acids. For the CDR3, the DNA is TGTGCCAGCAGCCGGACAGACGAGACCCAGTACTTC. This encodes CASSRTDETQYF.

This chain connects TRBV28 to TRBJ2-2; D ambiguous. This CDR3 contains 15 residues. CDR1 is MDHEN, CDR2 SYDVKM, per germline. Trimming took off 4 bases at V and 4 bases at J, with 13 bases between the two ends. DNA for the CDR3: TGTGCCAGCAGTTCTTACTCCCGAGGCACCGGGGAGCTGTTTTTT. As protein: CASSSYSRGTGELFF.

The sample holds a few counts of this clonotype. This chain joins TRBV12-3 or TRBV12-4 and TRBJ2-1, with 11 nucleotides matching TRBD2. V shed 5 bases, J shed 6 bases, and the junction held 9 bases outside the gene matches. There are 16 residues in the CDR3. CDR3 in DNA: TGTGCCAGCAGTGACCGGAGACTAGCGGGAACCAATGAGCAGTTCTTC. It specifies CASSDRRLAGTNEQFF.

This clonotype has a single count. This may come from a read error, since a much larger clone is one base off. The gene calls are TRBV18 and TRBJ1-2, with 7 positions matching TRBD1. Germline CDR1 and CDR2: KGHSH and LQKENI. The trim removed 3 bases at V and 6 bases at J, leaving 7 bases unmatched. The CDR3 totals 14 residues. CDR3 nucleotides: TGTGCCAGCTCACCGACAGGGAGGTGGGATGGCTACACCTTC. Translation gives CASSPTGRWDGYTF. Full variable domain (rest looked up from reference TRBV18 and TRBJ1-2): NAGVMQNPRHLVRRRGQEARLRCSPMKGHSHVYWYRQLPEEGLKFMVYLQKENIIDESGMPKERFSAEFPKEGPSILRIQQVVRGDSAAYFCASSPTGRWDGYTFGSGTRLTVV.

The chain uses TRBV9 and TRBJ1-1; D remains unclear. The V end was cut by 0 bases, the J end by 1 base, with 10 bases between. The CDR3 length is 15 residues. From germline, CDR1 is SGDLS and CDR2 YYNGEE. CDR3 sequence (DNA): TGTGCCAGCAGCGTAGGGGAGACATCGAACACTGAAGCTTTCTTT. Amino acid sequence: CASSVGETSNTEAFF.

This clonotype was observed at least ten times. The chain links TRBV20-1 to TRBJ2-1; 7 bases fit TRBD2. Trimming removed 0 bases from V and 14 bases from J; junction bases left unmatched: 16. The CDR3 runs to 15 residues. CDR1 is DFQATT, CDR2 SNEGSKA, per germline (reference sequence). DNA of the CDR3: TGCAGTGCTAGAGAGGGGCTAGCGGCCCTCCGGGGGGAGTTCTTC. Amino acid sequence: CSAREGLAALRGEFF.

The rearrangement links TRBV12-3 or TRBV12-4 to TRBJ2-2; no clear D gene. V was trimmed by 8 bases and J by 3 bases, leaving 10 bases between them. The CDR3 has 13 amino acids. For the CDR3, the DNA is TGTGCCAGCCAGACGACATACACCGGGGAGCTGTTTTTT. Protein product: CASQTTYTGELFF.

This clonotype has a handful of counts. This sequence joins TRBV24-1 and TRBJ2-2; 7 positions agree with TRBD1. J was trimmed by 6 bases and V by 9 bases; bases with no gene match: 6. CDR3 length: 13 residues. The germline CDR1 and CDR2 sequences are KGHDR and SFDVKD. In DNA form, the CDR3 reads TGTGCCACCCAGAGACAGGGCGCCGGGGAGCTGTTTTTT. It is translated as CATQRQGAGELFF.

This clonotype showed up just a few times. This chain joins TRBV11-3 and TRBJ2-1; 7 bases align to TRBD1. The germline V gene encodes CDR1 SGHNT and CDR2 YENEEA. V lost 6 bases, J lost 9 bases, and 2 bases stayed unmatched. This CDR3 contains 11 residues. Here the CDR3 reads CASSSGGEQFF. The CDR3 bases are TGTGCCAGCAGTTCAGGGGGTGAGCAGTTCTTC. The full variable domain, with the rest looked up from reference TRBV11-3 and TRBJ2-1, is EAGVVQSPRYKIIEKKQPVAFWCNPISGHNTLYWYLQNLGQGPELLIRYENEEAVDDSQLPKDRFSAERLKGVDSTLKIQPAELGDSAVYLCASSSGGEQFFGPGTRLTVL.

This clonotype has just a few counts. The gene calls are TRBV4-3 and TRBJ2-3; D might be TRBD1 (5 bases). V gave up 0 bases and J gave up 2 bases, with 15 bases separating them. Germline V gives CDR1 LGHNA, CDR2 YSLEER. This CDR3 is 17 amino acids long. CDR3 protein: CASSQDVLGAPTDTQYF. The CDR3 DNA reads TGCGCCAGCAGCCAAGATGTCCTAGGGGCGCCCACAGATACGCAGTATTTT.

This clonotype has a count of ten or more. This chain links TRBV7-6 with TRBJ2-7, with 10 positions matching TRBD2. The CDR3 has 15 amino acids. Germline loops: CDR1 SGHVS, CDR2 FNYEAQ. The junction had 9 bases not matched to a gene; V was cut back by 5 bases and J by 5 bases. In DNA form, the CDR3 reads TGTGCCAGCAGCCCCCAAATAGCGGGGGGCGACGAGCAGTACTTC. Translated, it gives CASSPQIAGGDEQYF.

The V call is TRBV5-4, the J call TRBJ2-6; D unclear. This CDR3 has 19 residues. Germline V gene lookup returns CDR1 SGHNT and CDR2 YYREEE (reference sequence). The V gene lost 0 bases and the J gene lost 0 bases, with 16 bases spanning the gap. The CDR3 spells CASSLGISRTNSGANVLTF. In nucleotides, the CDR3 is TGTGCCAGCAGCTTGGGCATCTCCCGAACGAACTCTGGGGCCAACGTCCTGACTTTC.

The genes are TRBV7-6 and TRBJ2-5, with D unresolved. There are 12 residues in the CDR3. Deletions cut 5 bases from V and 4 bases from J, with 8 bases between. Germline V gene sequence: CDR1 SGHVS, CDR2 FNYEAQ. CDR3 sequence reads: CASSKVLETQYF. The DNA for the CDR3 is TGTGCCAGCAGCAAGGTGTTAGAGACCCAGTACTTC.

This clonotype was seen a handful of times. CDR3 nucleotides: TGTGCCAGCTCGGACAGGATCTATGGCTACACCTTC. It encodes CASSDRIYGYTF. The rearrangement uses TRBV3-1 and TRBJ1-2; 7 bases map to TRBD1. This CDR3 is 12 amino acids long. J was trimmed by 4 bases and V by 8 bases; bases with no gene match: 4. CDR1 is LGHDT, CDR2 YNNKEL, per germline (reference sequence).

This clonotype has only a few counts. V gene TRBV7-8 combines with J gene TRBJ1-1; 9 nucleotides align to TRBD1. Germline loops: CDR1 SGHVS, CDR2 FQNEAQ. The CDR3 is made up of 18 amino acids. V lost 2 bases, J lost 7 bases, and 17 bases stayed unmatched. The CDR3 loop reads CASSLHSRDRAGFFEAFF. CDR3 DNA sequence: TGTGCCAGCAGCTTACACTCCCGGGACAGGGCCGGATTTTTTGAAGCTTTCTTT.

This clonotype was seen many times. The gene calls are TRBV12-3 or TRBV12-4 and TRBJ1-1; D not certain. CDR3 length equals 14 residues. The V and J ends lost 2 bases and 1 base respectively, with 8 bases between them. The CDR3 loop is CASSLLSSNTEAFF. The DNA of the CDR3 is TGTGCCAGCAGTTTATTAAGTTCGAACACTGAAGCTTTCTTT.

CDR3 nucleotide sequence: TGTGCCAGCTCACCAAGTTCCTCTTCAGAGACCCAGTACTTC. Amino acid sequence: CASSPSSSSETQYF. V usage is TRBV18 and J usage is TRBJ2-5; no definite D call. Germline loops: CDR1 KGHSH, CDR2 LQKENI. This CDR3 region has 14 residues. Between the trimmed V and J ends, which lost 2 bases and 4 bases, there was a span of 11 bases.

V and J are TRBV7-2 and TRBJ1-4, with a possible D match to TRBD1 (5 bases). The CDR3 spans 14 residues. Per the germline V gene, CDR1 is SGHTA and CDR2 is FQGNSA. The V and J ends lost 8 bases and 10 bases respectively, with 20 bases between them. CDR3 nucleotides: TGTGCCAGCGGCGGACCGAGGGGTATGGGAAAACTGTTTTTT. Protein: CASGGPRGMGKLFF.

This clonotype was recorded many times. This rearrangement joins TRBV4-1 to TRBJ2-1, with 9 bases aligning to TRBD2. Germline trimming cut 0 bases from V and 9 bases from J; bases unmatched to any gene: 12. Germline V CDR1 and CDR2: MGHRA, YSYEKL. This CDR3 is built from 17 residues. In nucleotides, the CDR3 is TGCGCCAGCAGCCAAGATAGGGGCGGGGGGGTTTTATTTGAGCAGTTCTTC. It is translated as CASSQDRGGGVLFEQFF.

This clonotype was found a few times. The CDR3 here is CASSYRPAGTDTQYF. CDR3 coding DNA: TGTGCCAGCAGTTACCGTCCAGCAGGCACAGATACGCAGTATTTT. The V and J genes are TRBV6-6 and TRBJ2-3; D gene uncertain. CDR3 length: 15 residues. Germline CDR1 MNHNY, CDR2 SVGAGI (reference sequence). V lost 2 bases to trimming and J lost 1 base, with 10 bases between them.

This clonotype was found many times. The J gene is TRBJ2-7, the V gene TRBV19; D remains ambiguous. Trimming left V 4 bases short and J 2 bases short, with 6 bases between. The CDR3 contains 12 residues. The germline V gene has CDR1 LNHDA and CDR2 SQIVND (reference sequence). The CDR3 here is CASSSPAYEQYF. The CDR3 coding sequence is TGTGCCAGTAGTAGTCCAGCCTACGAGCAGTACTTC.

This chain uses TRBV19 with TRBJ2-3; TRBD2 aligns across 11 bases. The CDR3 extends over 15 amino acids. V dropped 8 bases and J dropped 4; count of bases not matched to a gene: 8. The germline V gene has CDR1 LNHDA and CDR2 SQIVND (reference sequence). CDR3 nucleotide sequence: TGTGCCAGTTCCGAACTAGCGGGAGCGTCAGATACGCAGTATTTT. This codes for CASSELAGASDTQYF.

This clonotype was counted at least ten times. The genes are TRBV18 and TRBJ1-3, with D perhaps TRBD1 (6 bases). The V end was cut by 0 bases, the J end by 2 bases, with 11 bases between. Germline values: CDR1 KGHSH, CDR2 LQKENI. The CDR3 contains 16 residues. CDR3 sequence reads: CASSPPNRVAGNTIYF. Here the CDR3 DNA reads TGTGCCAGCTCACCACCAAACAGGGTCGCTGGAAACACCATATATTTT.

This chain links TRBV18 with TRBJ2-2; 10 positions agree with TRBD1. Losses at the gene ends were 2 bases for V and 3 bases for J; bases not matched to a gene: 0. This CDR3 spans 15 amino acids. Per germline, CDR1 KGHSH and CDR2 LQKENI. The CDR3 loop is CASSPGTGDTGELFF. Here the CDR3 DNA reads TGTGCCAGCTCACCAGGGACAGGGGACACCGGGGAGCTGTTTTTT.